A single sample is the source of the 21 T cell receptor beta chains below, sequenced in a study of T cell changes during pregnancy in multiple sclerosis. Sequenced by immunoSEQ multiplex PCR; TCRdb stores in-frame clones only, minus some. The sample includes 90,000 to 120,000 clones, about 90% of them seen just once. The sample in question was peripheral blood, obtained in the third trimester of pregnancy. Receptors originate from a female donor in good health, enrolled as a control in a pregnancy study.

The rearrangement uses TRBV7-3 and TRBJ2-3, with D maybe TRBD1 (5 bases). CDR3 length equals 14 residues. From germline, CDR1 is SGHTA and CDR2 FQGTGA. The ends were cut back, 4 bases at V and 4 bases at J, with 12 bases in the middle. CDR3 in DNA: TGTGCCAGCAGCTACGACAGACCCCCAGATACGCAGTATTTT. This codes for CASSYDRPPDTQYF.

The chain is built from TRBV7-2 and TRBJ1-6, with D perhaps matching TRBD1 (6 bases). Per germline, CDR1 SGHTA and CDR2 FQGNSA. V was cut by 4 bases and J by 9 bases, with 10 bases left in between. CDR3 size: 13 residues. This CDR3 is CASSSGQASPLHF. The CDR3 coding sequence is TGTGCCAGCAGCTCGGGACAAGCTTCACCCCTCCACTTT.

The rearrangement links TRBV4-3 to TRBJ1-1; weak D call: TRBD1 (5 bases). Trimming removed 7 bases at V and 1 base at J, with 16 bases between. Germline V gene lookup returns CDR1 LGHNA and CDR2 YSLEER. This CDR3 has 15 amino acids. DNA for the CDR3: TGCGCCAGCACCCTATCACTTGACAGGAACACTGAAGCTTTCTTT. Translation gives CASTLSLDRNTEAFF.

This chain links TRBV13 with TRBJ1-2; D gene uncertain. Germline V gives CDR1 PRHDT, CDR2 FYEKMQ (reference sequence). Between the trimmed V and J ends, which lost 6 bases and 2 bases, there was a span of 13 bases. The CDR3 runs to 14 residues. The CDR3 loop is CASSSPGWNYGYTF. Written as DNA, the CDR3 is TGTGCCAGCAGTTCTCCGGGATGGAACTATGGCTACACCTTC.

The chain uses TRBV19 and TRBJ1-1; 7 bases agree with TRBD1. This CDR3 has 13 amino acids. From germline, CDR1 is LNHDA and CDR2 SQIVND (reference sequence). Unmatched junction bases numbered 8, after V lost 6 bases and J lost 7 bases. CDR3 region: CASRPGQPFEAFF. CDR3 nucleotides: TGTGCCAGTAGGCCGGGACAGCCGTTTGAAGCTTTCTTT.

CDR3 residues: CASSEAPGVEDTEAFF. In DNA form, the CDR3 reads TGTGCCAGCAGTGAAGCGCCGGGGGTGGAGGACACTGAAGCTTTCTTT. The V call is TRBV2, the J call TRBJ1-1; weak D call: TRBD1 (5 bases). The CDR3 length is 16 residues. Germline V gene data show CDR1 as SNHLY and CDR2 as FYNNEI. V was clipped by 0 bases and J by 3 bases, with 14 bases between them.

The V gene is TRBV4-3, the J gene TRBJ2-3; 7 bases line up with TRBD2. The CDR3 is 16 residues long. J was trimmed by 0 bases and V by 4 bases; bases with no gene match: 7. The germline V gene encodes CDR1 LGHNA and CDR2 YSLEER. CDR3 region: CASSRDSGPSTDTQYF. CDR3 sequence (DNA): TGCGCCAGCAGCCGAGATAGCGGGCCGAGCACAGATACGCAGTATTTT.

The chain carries TRBV4-2 and TRBJ1-6; 7 nucleotides align to TRBD1. Germline CDR1 is LGHNA and CDR2 is YNFKEQ. This CDR3 has 18 amino acids. The J segment lost 7 bases and the V segment lost 0 bases, leaving 12 bases of the junction unmatched. DNA of the CDR3: TGTGCCAGCAGCCAAGAAAGACCTCGACAGGGAAACAATTCACCCCTCCACTTT. It encodes CASSQERPRQGNNSPLHF.

The rearrangement links TRBV4-3 to TRBJ1-3, with D uncertain. CDR1 is LGHNA, CDR2 YSLEER, per germline. CDR3 length: 15 amino acids. V dropped 0 bases and J dropped 3 bases, with 9 bases sitting between them. The CDR3 nucleotides read TGCGCCAGCAGCCAAGAACGGGGTTTTGGAAACACCATATATTTT. Its translation: CASSQERGFGNTIYF.

V and J are TRBV19 and TRBJ1-5; no firm D call. The germline CDR1 and CDR2 sequences are LNHDA and SQIVND (reference sequence). Trimming shortened V by 2 bases and J by 0 bases, and 8 bases separated the two germline ends. This CDR3 contains 15 residues. The CDR3 coding sequence is TGTGCCAGTAGTATATCGGGAGATAGCAATCAGCCCCAGCATTTT. Its translation: CASSISGDSNQPQHF. Based on the CDR3 plus reference TRBV19 and TRBJ1-5, the full variable domain is DGGITQSPKYLFRKEGQNVTLSCEQNLNHDAMYWYRQDPGQGLRLIYYSQIVNDFQKGDIAEGYSVSREKKESFPLTVTSAQKNPTAFYLCASSISGDSNQPQHFGDGTRLSIL.

The chain joins TRBV5-6 to TRBJ2-1, with TRBD1 matching over 8 bases. This CDR3 has 15 amino acids. V trimming: 1 base; J trimming: 3 bases; junction bases outside the gene matches: 3. Per germline, CDR1 SGHDT and CDR2 YYEEEE. CDR3: CASSLPGGIYNEQFF. The CDR3, as DNA: TGTGCCAGCAGCTTGCCAGGGGGCATCTACAATGAGCAGTTCTTC.

V is TRBV7-6 and J is TRBJ2-2; 10 nucleotides line up with TRBD1. CDR3 length equals 21 residues. J gave up 3 bases and V 3 bases, and 19 bases lay outside the gene matches. CDR1 is SGHVS, CDR2 FNYEAQ, per germline. CDR3 sequence: CASSFSPKGRGQGVDTGELFF. The DNA for the CDR3 is TGTGCCAGCAGCTTCTCCCCCAAGGGACGTGGACAGGGGGTTGACACCGGGGAGCTGTTTTTT.

The chain carries TRBV7-3 and TRBJ1-1; D unresolved. The CDR3 loop spans 13 amino acids. The germline V gene encodes CDR1 SGHTA and CDR2 FQGTGA. Trimming shortened V by 4 bases and J by 0 bases, and 6 bases separated the two germline ends. The CDR3 region is CASSYVMNTEAFF. In DNA, the CDR3 is TGTGCCAGCAGCTATGTTATGAACACTGAAGCTTTCTTT.

This clone appeared once. The chain has TRBV5-4 and TRBJ2-3, with TRBD1 matching over 9 bases. CDR3 size: 15 residues. The ends lost 3 bases at V and 7 bases at J; junction bases unmatched: 9. CDR1 and CDR2 from the germline V gene are SGHNT and YYREEE (reference sequence). CDR3 protein: CASSSTGGPLNTQYF. In nucleotides, the CDR3 is TGTGCCAGCAGCTCGACAGGGGGGCCGTTGAATACGCAGTATTTT.

This chain links TRBV11-2 with TRBJ2-1, with 8 nucleotides matching TRBD1. This CDR3 region has 15 residues. The junction had 5 bases not matched to a gene; V was cut back by 4 bases and J by 3 bases. Germline V gene lookup returns CDR1 SGHAT and CDR2 FQNNGV. The CDR3 reads CASSSEGTGYNEQFF. For the CDR3, the DNA is TGTGCCAGCAGCTCCGAAGGGACAGGCTACAATGAGCAGTTCTTC.

The chain recombines TRBV7-9 with TRBJ1-4; perhaps TRBD1 as D (5 bases). Looked up from germline, CDR1 is SEHNR and CDR2 is FQNEAQ (reference sequence). The CDR3 runs to 15 residues. V was trimmed by 5 bases and J by 6 bases, leaving 16 bases between them. The CDR3 loop reads CASSVYWGRDEKLFF. Written as DNA, the CDR3 is TGTGCCAGCAGCGTATACTGGGGCCGGGATGAAAAACTGTTTTTT. Drawing the rest from reference TRBV7-9 and TRBJ1-4, the complete variable domain is DTGVSQNPRHKITKRGQNVTFRCDPISEHNRLYWYRQTLGQGPEFLTYFQNEAQLEKSRLLSDRFSAERPKGSFSTLEIQRTEQGDSAMYLCASSVYWGRDEKLFFGSGTQLSVL.

The V call is TRBV5-6, the J call TRBJ2-7, with TRBD1 matching 9 bases. With 2 bases clipped from V and 4 bases from J, the junction kept 7 bases outside the gene matches. This CDR3 spans 15 amino acids. The germline gives CDR1 SGHDT, CDR2 YYEEEE. CDR3 region: CASSFRDREFYEQYF. CDR3 nucleotide sequence: TGTGCCAGCAGCTTTAGGGACAGGGAGTTTTACGAGCAGTACTTC.

The chain carries TRBV14 and TRBJ2-6; D is possibly TRBD2 (6 bases). The CDR3 has 16 amino acids. From germline, CDR1 is SGHDN and CDR2 FVKESK. Trimming removed 2 bases from V and 2 bases from J, with 10 bases in between. The CDR3 here is CASSQYTGAGANVLTF. The CDR3 DNA follows: TGTGCCAGCAGCCAATATACGGGGGCTGGGGCCAACGTCCTGACTTTC.

The gene calls are TRBV11-2 and TRBJ2-7; 12 bases fit TRBD1. The CDR3 length is 14 residues. V was pared by 7 bases and J by 3 bases, with 4 bases of the junction left unmatched. Germline values: CDR1 SGHAT, CDR2 FQNNGV. The CDR3 loop is CASTRDRGLYEQYF. Here the CDR3 DNA reads TGTGCCAGCACCCGGGACAGGGGGCTCTACGAGCAGTACTTC. Full variable domain (missing parts from reference TRBV11-2 and TRBJ2-7): EAGVAQSPRYKIIEKRQSVAFWCNPISGHATLYWYQQILGQGPKLLIQFQNNGVVDDSQLPKDRFSAERLKGVDSTLKIQPAKLEDSAVYLCASTRDRGLYEQYFGPGTRLTVT.

V and J are TRBV2 and TRBJ1-5; 10 bases are shared with TRBD1. J lost 2 bases, V lost 11 bases, and 9 bases had no gene match. This CDR3 is 15 amino acids long. CDR1 and CDR2 from the germline V gene are SNHLY and FYNNEI. CDR3 nucleotide sequence: TGTGCCTACGGTTCCGGGACAGGGGGCAATCAGCCCCAGCATTTT. Translating it yields CAYGSGTGGNQPQHF.

V gene TRBV18 combines with J gene TRBJ1-1; D gene unclear. Per the germline V gene, CDR1 is KGHSH and CDR2 is LQKENI. The V end lost 3 bases, the J end lost 0 bases, and 11 bases lay between the germline ends. The CDR3 has 15 residues. The CDR3 loop reads CASSPVPFLNTEAFF. CDR3 in DNA: TGTGCCAGCTCACCTGTTCCTTTTCTGAACACTGAAGCTTTCTTT.